This T cell receptor beta chain comes out of a study of blood T cell repertoires in COVID-19. Looking at the study overall: Collection of acute and convalescent COVID-19 samples took place in the United States, Italy and Spain. The cDNA or gDNA used as material had been derived from T cells, B-cell-depleted T cells, or PBMCs.

Participants came from some 23 US areas, aged roughly 18 to 95 years. In assigning cohorts, the study relied on participant-reported clinical history. Sequencing used immunoSEQ multiplex PCR; TCRdb keeps in-frame clones, though not all of them. The sample contains around 200,000 clones, more than 70% of which appear only once. This CDR3 is built from 15 residues. Germline V gives CDR1 SGHDT, CDR2 YYEEEE. Deletions cut 4 bases from V and 3 bases from J, with 16 bases between. The clonotype comes from a woman aged 40-49 years with acute COVID-19. Sequenced: PBMCs or T cells enriched from blood (not recorded which). The rearrangement links TRBV5-6 to TRBJ2-5; D may be TRBD2 (5 bases). The CDR3 coding sequence is TGTGCCAGCAGCCCCCTCGGCTGGCGGGAAGAGACCCAGTACTTC. It is translated as CASSPLGWREETQYF.